This record concerns one T cell receptor (beta chain) sequence. What this receptor recognizes is not known. Base qualities are not provided; no much larger clone lies one nucleotide away. The sample comes from a study of cytomegalovirus exposure and HLA in healthy donors listed by TCRdb under 2017. About the study as a whole: An earlier analysis of approximately 550 of the donors reported approximately 290 Gb of sequence data and around 110 million unique TCR beta sequences from 190 million or so T cells. In addition to the first cohort of 666 subjects, a separate validation cohort of around 110 different subjects was used. Alongside the repertoire data, information on donor age, sex, ethnicity and CMV serostatus was compiled. Among roughly 370 genotyped donors of the cohort, an average of around 240,000 unique TCR beta nucleotide sequences were sequenced per donor, roughly 20% of them non-productive. In an earlier analysis of a few hundred of the donors, high-throughput TCR beta sequencing was used to judge whether each TCR beta V gene segment behaved as functional or pseudogenic. All discovery cohort repertoires had been generated on a single sequencing platform. Of the roughly 420 genotyped donors, 81% were placed in the genetic ancestry cluster associated with self-reported Caucasian donors. Typing coverage differed by locus: A, B, C, DRB1 and DQB1 were typed in roughly 620-640 donors, DQA1 in 500 to 550, DPA1 in approximately 600, and DPB1 in 450 to 480. Class I and class II HLA loci were covered by the typing at four-digit resolution. The later analysis used no new phenotypic data to find candidate immune exposures, relying instead on TCR beta sequences and their occurrence across donors. An early release that covered around 590 HLA-typed donors contained around 300 gigabases of sequencing data and around 80 million unique TCR sequences. To predict cytomegalovirus infection status, the study combined high-throughput TCR immunosequencing, statistical association of individual TCRs with disease status, and machine learning. A handful of DR-DQ haplotypes were handled as single units for association and clustering because linkage in the cohort was strong. A later analysis re-analyzed previously published TCR beta repertoires from about 600 donors and added high-resolution HLA genotyping to study TCR occurrence patterns. In a later genetic analysis, genome-wide SNP genotypes for about 65% of the roughly 670 donors were used, and that subset was treated as a discovery cohort. The T cell repertoires of roughly 660 subjects were profiled by immunosequencing and related to cytomegalovirus serostatus. The study aimed to test whether signatures of past pathogen exposure could be identified by cataloging public T cell receptors. The paper as a whole reports these results and caveats: A later analysis reported that several top co-occurrence clusters appeared linked to parvovirus B19, influenza, CMV and Epstein-Barr virus. A cluster of highly shared sequence variants was judged likely to represent a technical artifact of the sequencing pipeline. The classifier was reported to diagnose cytomegalovirus status with high specificity and sensitivity in both the original cohort and the validation cohort. The presence/absence analyses assumed that sequencing depth was roughly uniform across donors, and that assumption may not be true. Immune exposure information for the cohort was limited to CMV serostatus. A later genetic analysis reported fewer N-insertions in productive TCRs among donors in an Asian-associated ancestry cluster than the roughly 720-donor mean. Three of the identified cytomegalovirus-associated TCR beta chains were confirmed in vitro to be specific for cytomegalovirus antigens. A later genetic analysis associated a missense DCLRE1C variant with V-gene and J-gene trimming of TCR beta chains, and an independent cohort replicated the association. A later analysis found that HLA-associated TCR beta chains were more clonally expanded and had lower generation probabilities than equally common non-associated chains. Because counts were too low, 15 to 20 rarely observed V segments, including chromosome 9 orphons, were excluded from the earlier analysis of around 590 of the donors. In the study, some 160 TCR beta chains were listed as associated with cytomegalovirus. A further reported finding was that TCR beta sequences accurately predicted the HLA-A and HLA-B alleles for most subjects in the first cohort. Because some donors lacked HLA typing at each locus, the association tests relied only on the typed subset. Only TCR beta chains were sequenced in this cohort, and the absence of alpha or paired-chain data limited detectable features. Most CMV-associated TCR beta chains appeared to be HLA-restricted in a later analysis, and the HLA associations seemed to be driven largely by CMV exposure. Linkage disequilibrium might explain the correlated functional status among segregating V segments, but an unknown experimental factor could not be excluded. Broadly in line with IMGT annotations, most TCR beta V segments showed up in productive rearrangements about 87% or about 30% of the time in an earlier analysis of 450 to 600 of the donors. In a later analysis, TCR association rates were found to vary across HLA loci, with the most associated TCRs seen for DRB1 alleles and the fewest for HLA-C alleles. Some IMGT-functional V segments, including TRBV6-2 and TRBV6-3, could not be told apart with the 87-base-pair reads, so those segments were excluded. The authors suggested that the approach could potentially be extended to other disease states and immunological phenotypes. Across donors, most TCR sequences were observed very rarely, whereas some public TCRs were present in many individuals. Assigning TCR associations to individual alleles was difficult when HLA alleles, especially DR and DQ, strongly co-occurred. At a false discovery rate of 0.05, a later analysis linked roughly 17,000 TCR beta sequences to specific HLA alleles.

The germline ends are 24 bases apart after V is trimmed by 1 base and J by 2 bases. Looking up the germline V gene yields CDR1 MDHEN and CDR2 SYDVKM. CDR3 length: 19 amino acids, cysteine to phenylalanine. Kept here is only the CDR3 DNA, which spans 57 bases and is read in frame from base 1. The library was prepared using the immunoSEQ multiplex PCR assay. The multiplex PCR relied on a mix of 60 forward primers for TCR Vbeta segments and 13 reverse primers for TCR Jbeta segments. A multiplex PCR assay on genomic DNA amplified the CDR3 region of rearranged TCR beta genes. The Illumina HiSeq System was used to sequence the amplified TCR beta libraries as 87-base-pair reads. For the original study's pipeline: A later analysis tallied tens of millions of unique TCR beta chains across the 550 to 850 repertoires, and approximately 11 million of those chains were shared by two or more donors. A nearest-neighbor algorithm error-corrected the raw reads and collapsed the reads into unique sequences, merging closely related sequences to remove PCR and sequencing errors. To assign V, D and J gene segments, CDR3 sequences were aligned to IMGT reference sequences. For a sequence to be retained, a match of at least six nucleotides was required to both a V gene segment and a J gene segment. A rearrangement counted as productive if the CDR3 had no stop codons and remained in frame with V and J, and every other rearrangement counted as non-productive. Following IMGT convention, CDR3 was defined as the stretch from the second conserved V-encoded cysteine to the conserved J-encoded phenylalanine. The earlier analysis of 450 to 750 of the donors excluded any sequence lacking an unambiguous match to a single V gene segment. An earlier analysis of a few hundred of the donors called V segments functional above 56.7% productive rearrangements and segregating when the between-donor standard deviation exceeded 5%. A statistical classification framework was built for diagnosing cytomegalovirus status from the catalog of TCR beta chain sequences. In a later analysis, TCR nucleotide sequences were compared against IMGT/GENE-DB human TR gene sequences so that V and J genes could be assigned. In a later analysis, CDR3 sequences and most-parsimonious VDJ recombination scenarios were assigned using the TCRdist pipeline. A later analysis defined each TCR beta chain by its CDR3 amino acid sequence plus V-gene family, and excluded reads lacking a unique V-gene family. To address suspected cross-contamination and a sequencing artifact, a later analysis removed several hundred highly shared, low-generation-probability nucleotide sequences. A later analysis calculated a clonal expansion index for each public chain from normalized within-repertoire ranks of inferred template counts. In a later analysis, generation probabilities were computed using a VDJ recombination model fitted to out-of-frame rearrangements, and the results were checked against IGoR. A later analysis scored TCR-TCR, TCR-HLA and TCR-CMV co-occurrence with hypergeometric tests, applying a repertoire-size bias correction to TCR pairs. A later analysis estimated false discovery rates by permuting HLA or CMV assignments 20 times. A later analysis grouped co-occurring TCRs with DBSCAN, adding TCRdist sequence similarity when clustering within HLA-allele-positive subsets. For co-occurrence clustering, repertoires with fewer than 30,000 or more than 120,000 public chains were excluded, along with a handful of repertoires with anomalous nucleotide sharing. TCRdb took this table from immuneACCESS and kept in-frame rearrangements with V and J called. Such tables lack part of the clones; where checked against another copy, unresolved V genes explain under half of the gap, and the rest is unexplained. That table gives V, J and clone size, and the DNA gave D and trimming. The sample profile shows under 200,000 clones; roughly 80% of them were found once. 6.3% of the sample is in the top ten clones.

The cohort consisted of approximately 670 healthy bone marrow donors. At the time of sampling, every cohort member was nominally healthy, though immune exposures that went unrecorded were likely present. The donor was CMV seropositive and belonged to the group of more than 250 seropositive cohort members. Each donor provided a peripheral blood sample, and peripheral blood mononuclear cells were used for TCR beta sequencing. Genomic DNA extraction from the blood cell samples was performed with the Qiagen DNeasy Blood Extraction Kit. This sequence uses TRBV28 and TRBJ2-7; TRBD2 is perhaps the D gene, given 6 matching bases. The sequencing input was PBMCs. The origin of this receptor is a male donor in good health and CMV-seropositive. The DNA is TGTGCCAGCAGTTTATTCGCGGGGCTGGGGACGACGCAAGCCTACGAGCAGTACTTC. This sequence encodes CASSLFAGLGTTQAYEQYF.